This T cell receptor (beta chain) is drawn from a study of blood T cell repertoires in COVID-19. CDR3 size: 13 residues. V gave up 8 bases and J gave up 3 bases; unmatched junction bases: 5. Germline V gene lookup returns CDR1 LNHDA and CDR2 SQIVND (reference sequence). Profiling relied on immunoSEQ multiplex PCR, and the TCRdb table lists in-frame clones only, not all of them. The table has over 150,000 clones, under 85% seen once; the top ten hold approximately 8%. The source is a woman in her seventies with COVID-19, enrolled during active disease. Sequenced input: peripheral blood. The V and J genes are TRBV19 and TRBJ1-2; 8 nucleotides align to TRBD1. The CDR3, as DNA: TGTGCCAGTCGACAGACAGGGGACTATGGCTACACCTTC. Protein sequence: CASRQTGDYGYTF.